This TCR beta chain is drawn from a study of blood T cell repertoires in COVID-19. Across the whole study: Samples representing acute and convalescent COVID-19 were sourced from the United States, Italy and Spain. The cDNA or gDNA used as material had been derived from T cells, B-cell-depleted T cells, or PBMCs.

Germline-derived CDR1 and CDR2 are SNHLY and FYNNEI. V lost 6 bases and J lost 1; bases outside the gene matches: 4. The CDR3 length is 14 residues. In the study's own analysis: Amplification of reference gene primers was used by the study to estimate nucleated cell counts. Clones were read by immunoSEQ multiplex PCR, and TCRdb kept only the in-frame ones, dropping some. The D gene and trimming were derived from the DNA, and the V and J assignments and clone size from that table. The repertoire holds about 38,000 clones, nearly 90% seen once, with approximately 26% in the top ten. The chain couples TRBV2 to TRBJ2-3; the match to TRBD1 covers 7 bases. The sample was peripheral blood. This TCR derives from a man in his 60s with active or convalescent COVID-19. In DNA form, the CDR3 reads TGTGCCAGCAGCGACAGGGCACGCACAGATACGCAGTATTTT. Its protein is CASSDRARTDTQYF.